This T cell receptor beta chain was documented in a study of T-cell memory formation after mild COVID-19. Study-level background: TCR clusters were mostly donor specific. General study points: Researchers report contracting CD4+ clones mostly in CM and EM, with CD8+ clones in EMRA. Contracting clones from day 15 to 85 showed balanced CD4/CD8; later expanders favored CD4+.

With respect to this clonotype: Antigen: not known.

It was 5'RACE with constant-segment primers that produced the TCR alpha and TCR beta cDNA libraries, which carried sample barcodes and UMIs. One entry per CDR3 protein results from TCRdb running MiXCR on the 5' RACE reads. Of a few hundred thousand distinct CDR3 sequences in the sample, approximately 15% were seen once. Germline assignment: CDR1 MNHEY and CDR2 SVGEGT. The CDR3 has 12 amino acids. Trimming took off 2 bases at V and 6 bases at J, with 5 bases between the two ends. The chain is built from TRBV6-2 or TRBV6-3 and TRBJ2-1, with D hard to call. The sample comprised PBMCs or a T cell subset sorted from them (not recorded which). This clonotype was obtained from a man aged 18-30 years who had mild COVID-19 (a few samples of this study predate the infection). Cell type and time point are not known. The DNA of the CDR3 is TGTGCCAGCAGTTACCCCGCCAATGAGCAGTTCTTC. As protein: CASSYPANEQFF.